These 28 T cell receptor beta chains were all obtained from the same sample, sequenced in a study of early T cells in non-severe SARS-CoV-2 infection. TCRdb re-derived calls from the 5' RACE reads in MiXCR, one entry per CDR3 protein. This sample has around 80,000 distinct CDR3 sequences, with approximately 13% found just once. Source material: whole blood. These receptors all come from an adult who was a healthcare worker with PCR-confirmed SARS-CoV-2 infection or an uninfected control (not recorded which).

The chain carries TRBV7-3 and TRBJ2-4; the D gene is possibly TRBD2 (6 bases). CDR1 is SGHTA and CDR2 is FQGTGA in the germline V gene. The CDR3 has 14 amino acids. With 1 base removed from V and 9 bases from J, the gap between germline ends came to 13 bases. CDR3 nucleotide sequence: TGTGCCAGCAGCTTAAGTGCCGTGGGGGGCATTCAGTACTTC. This translates into CASSLSAVGGIQYF.

The J gene is TRBJ2-1, the V gene TRBV12-5; a weak D match, TRBD1 (6 bases). Per the germline V gene, CDR1 is LGHNT and CDR2 is FRNRAP. The CDR3 covers 15 residues. V lost 3 bases and J lost 2, with 11 bases in between. CDR3 DNA: TGTGCTAGTGGTTTAACAGGGAAGACCTACAATGAGCAGTTCTTC. Amino acids: CASGLTGKTYNEQFF.

The chain joins TRBV29-1 to TRBJ1-1, with a tentative D call TRBD1 (6 bases). V lost 7 bases and J 1 base, leaving 10 bases between the germline ends. The CDR3 consists of 12 residues. Germline lookup yields CDR1 SQVTM and CDR2 ANQGSEA. The CDR3 DNA sequence: TGCAGCGCAGGACAGTCGAACACTGAAGCTTTCTTT. It codes for CSAGQSNTEAFF.

V gene TRBV29-1 combines with J gene TRBJ1-5; D is perhaps TRBD1 (5 bases). V lost 7 bases and J 7 bases, leaving 14 bases between the germline ends. This CDR3 is built from 12 residues. Germline-derived CDR1 and CDR2 are SQVTM and ANQGSEA. CDR3 sequence (DNA): TGCAGCGCGTTGGTGGGGGGACAGCCCCAGCATTTT. Translated: CSALVGGQPQHF.

The chain joins TRBV15 to TRBJ1-3, with D unclear. Germline CDR1 reads LNHNV; CDR2 reads YYDKDF (reference sequence). This CDR3 has 14 residues. V was pared by 0 bases and J by 2 bases, with 5 bases between. The CDR3 reads CATSRDLAGNTIYF. The CDR3 bases are TGTGCCACCAGCAGAGATCTAGCTGGAAACACCATATATTTT.

This clonotype was observed at least ten times. V gene TRBV7-3 combines with J gene TRBJ2-1, with D perhaps matching TRBD1 (5 bases). From germline, CDR1 is SGHTA and CDR2 FQGTGA. Trimming left V 5 bases short and J 8 bases short, with 13 bases between. The CDR3 contains 13 residues. The CDR3 loop reads CASSQSRVDEQFF. CDR3 nucleotides: TGTGCCAGCAGCCAATCCAGGGTCGATGAGCAGTTCTTC.

This clonotype was observed a handful of times. The chain couples TRBV27 to TRBJ1-1; D is ambiguous. CDR3 length equals 13 residues. Trimming stripped 6 bases from V and 5 bases from J, with 13 bases between. CDR1 MNHEY and CDR2 SMNVEV come from the germline V gene (reference sequence). CDR3 DNA sequence: TGTGCCAGCAGCCCCGGGCGGGGTACTGAAGCTTTCTTT. It is translated as CASSPGRGTEAFF.

This clonotype was seen at least ten times. The chain uses TRBV2 and TRBJ1-6; tentative D call: TRBD1 (5 bases). Deletions cut 5 bases from V and 6 bases from J, with 11 bases between. Germline V gene sequence: CDR1 SNHLY, CDR2 FYNNEI. The CDR3 length is 14 residues. CDR3 nucleotides: TGTGCCAGCAGTATGGACAAGACTAATTCACCCCTCCACTTT. This translates into CASSMDKTNSPLHF.

V and J are TRBV5-1 and TRBJ2-3; 9 nucleotides agree with TRBD1. J gave up 0 bases and V 4 bases, and 6 bases lay outside the gene matches. This CDR3 comprises 16 residues. The germline gives CDR1 SGHRS, CDR2 YFSETQ. CDR3 nucleotides: TGCGCCAGCAGCCTTAAAACAGGGGGCAGCACAGATACGCAGTATTTT. Translation: CASSLKTGGSTDTQYF.

The J gene is TRBJ2-3, the V gene TRBV12-3 or TRBV12-4; D gene ambiguous. This CDR3 is built from 14 residues. V was clipped by 2 bases and J by 1 base, with 7 bases between them. CDR3 DNA sequence: TGTGCCAGCAGTTTAACCAGGCGCACAGATACGCAGTATTTT. Encoded protein: CASSLTRRTDTQYF.

A few counts support this clonotype. This rearrangement joins TRBV7-2 to TRBJ2-7; no reliable D call. Germline lookup yields CDR1 SGHTA and CDR2 FQGNSA. There are 16 residues in the CDR3. The V end was cut by 0 bases, the J end by 1 base, with 13 bases between. CDR3 residues: CASSLALAGPSYEQYF. The DNA of the CDR3 is TGTGCCAGCAGCTTAGCGCTTGCCGGACCGTCCTACGAGCAGTACTTC.

This chain uses TRBV7-2 with TRBJ2-4; 13 nucleotides agree with TRBD2. The germline CDR1 and CDR2 sequences are SGHTA and FQGNSA. CDR3 size: 18 residues. Losses at the gene ends were 5 bases for V and 0 bases for J; bases not matched to a gene: 7. The DNA of the CDR3 is TGTGCCAGCAGCCCGCGGACTAGCGGGGGCCTAGCCAAAAACATTCAGTACTTC. Its protein is CASSPRTSGGLAKNIQYF.

The J gene is TRBJ2-7, the V gene TRBV6-1, with a tentative D call TRBD1 (6 bases). Germline V gene data show CDR1 as MNHNS and CDR2 as SASEGT. The CDR3 spans 13 residues. Trimming cost V 5 bases and J 10 bases, with 18 bases left between them. The chain's CDR3 is CASSPQGSAIQYF. CDR3 DNA sequence: TGTGCCAGCAGTCCGCAGGGGTCAGCGATCCAGTACTTC.

The rearrangement uses TRBV5-1 and TRBJ2-1, with TRBD2 matching 14 bases. This CDR3 region has 20 residues. The trim removed 1 base at V and 0 bases at J, leaving 9 bases unmatched. In germline, CDR1 is SGHRS, CDR2 YFSETQ. This CDR3 reads CASSLPRTSGRLSSYNEQFF. For the CDR3, the DNA is TGCGCCAGCAGCTTGCCCCGGACTAGCGGGAGGCTTAGCTCCTACAATGAGCAGTTCTTC.

This clonotype was seen at least ten times. The V and J genes are TRBV6-6 and TRBJ1-6, with D unresolved. This CDR3 has 14 residues. Trimming removed 7 bases at V and 5 bases at J, with 12 bases between. Germline CDR1 is MNHNY and CDR2 is SVGAGI (reference sequence). CDR3: CASMGYENNSPLHF. In nucleotides, the CDR3 is TGTGCCAGCATGGGGTACGAGAATAATTCACCCCTCCACTTT.

This clonotype has a handful of counts. The rearrangement links TRBV5-1 to TRBJ1-2; D remains unclear. The germline V gene encodes CDR1 SGHRS and CDR2 YFSETQ. This CDR3 has 15 residues. The germline V and J ends were trimmed by 4 bases and 0 bases, with 13 bases remaining between them. CDR3 coding DNA: TGCGCCAGCAGCCAAGGAACACGGTCTAACTATGGCTACACCTTC. Translation gives CASSQGTRSNYGYTF.

The chain employs TRBV3-1 and TRBJ1-2, with 11 bases aligning to TRBD1. The germline gives CDR1 LGHDT, CDR2 YNNKEL (reference sequence). V gave up 4 bases and J gave up 0 bases; unmatched junction bases: 7. The CDR3 is 17 residues long. CDR3 DNA: TGTGCCAGCAGCCCCTGGACAGGGGGCCGATCTAACTATGGCTACACCTTC. This gives the protein CASSPWTGGRSNYGYTF.

This clonotype was observed a handful of times. The chain employs TRBV20-1 and TRBJ1-1, with D hard to call. The CDR3 consists of 12 residues. Germline CDR1 and CDR2: DFQATT and SNEGSKA (reference sequence). Trimming took 3 bases from V and 2 from J, leaving 7 bases between them. CDR3 coding DNA: TGCAGTGCTAGGATCGGCAACACTGAAGCTTTCTTT. Protein product: CSARIGNTEAFF.

This clonotype was counted ten times or more. The chain combines TRBV27 with TRBJ1-4, with unresolved D. Germline CDR1 and CDR2: MNHEY and SMNVEV (reference sequence). This CDR3 has 14 residues. Trimming stripped 6 bases from V and 11 bases from J, with 19 bases between. The CDR3 protein is CASRPGSRLGKLFF. As DNA, the CDR3 is TGTGCCAGCAGACCCGGATCCCGGTTGGGGAAACTGTTTTTT.

The chain is built from TRBV7-2 and TRBJ2-6; unclear D gene. V dropped 5 bases and J dropped 4 bases, with 9 bases sitting between them. CDR1 and CDR2 from the germline V gene are SGHTA and FQGNSA. The CDR3 covers 14 residues. The CDR3 is CASSRVAGANVLTF. The CDR3 nucleotides are TGTGCCAGCAGCCGGGTGGCAGGGGCCAACGTCCTGACTTTC.

This clonotype was found many times. The J gene is TRBJ1-2, the V gene TRBV3-1, with 8 bases lining up with TRBD1. The CDR3 length is 14 residues. CDR1 LGHDT and CDR2 YNNKEL come from the germline V gene (reference sequence). V lost 3 bases, J lost 8 bases, and 8 bases stayed unmatched. The DNA for the CDR3 is TGTGCCAGCAGCCACAAACACAGGGGGAAAGGCTACACCTTC. It encodes CASSHKHRGKGYTF.

In its sample, this clonotype was seen many times. This sequence joins TRBV11-2 and TRBJ1-4; tentative D call: TRBD1 (5 bases). Looked up from germline, CDR1 is SGHAT and CDR2 is FQNNGV. There are 17 residues in the CDR3. V dropped 1 base and J dropped 0 bases, with 12 bases sitting between them. CDR3 bases: TGTGCCAGCAGCTTAGGGCGGACACCGGCAACTAATGAAAAACTGTTTTTT. Encoded protein: CASSLGRTPATNEKLFF.

In this sample, this clonotype turned up a few times. V usage is TRBV30 and J usage is TRBJ1-4; D may be TRBD1 (5 bases). The V end was cut by 2 bases, the J end by 7 bases, with 11 bases between. The V gene's germline CDR1 is GTSNPN and CDR2 SVGIG (reference sequence). This CDR3 comprises 13 residues. CDR3 loop: CAWSRGEGEKLFF. The CDR3 nucleotides are TGTGCCTGGAGTCGAGGGGAGGGTGAAAAACTGTTTTTT.

Ten or more counts support this clonotype. This chain joins TRBV24-1 and TRBJ2-3; 11 nucleotides agree with TRBD2. With 4 bases clipped from V and 0 bases from J, the junction kept 8 bases outside the gene matches. The CDR3 sequence is 18 residues long. Germline lookup yields CDR1 KGHDR and CDR2 SFDVKD. CDR3 loop: CATSELTSGDASTDTQYF. In nucleotides, the CDR3 is TGTGCCACCAGTGAGCTGACTAGCGGGGATGCTAGCACAGATACGCAGTATTTT.

This clonotype turned up a few times. The chain uses TRBV7-9 and TRBJ2-1; D is uncertain. There are 13 residues in the CDR3. CDR1 and CDR2 (germline): SEHNR, FQNEAQ (reference sequence). The V end lost 7 bases, the J end lost 8 bases, and 15 bases lay between the germline ends. The CDR3 DNA is TGTGCCAGCACCCCTCCCGTTGGGGATGAGCAGTTCTTC. Protein product: CASTPPVGDEQFF.

In DNA, the CDR3 is TGTGCCAGTAGTATTGAGTTTGTCCGGGGGAATCAGCCCCAGCATTTT. Translation gives CASSIEFVRGNQPQHF. The rearrangement uses TRBV19 and TRBJ1-5; maybe TRBD1 (5 bases). CDR1 LNHDA and CDR2 SQIVND come from the germline V gene (reference sequence). This CDR3 contains 16 residues. Trimming stripped 3 bases from V and 4 bases from J, with 16 bases between.

The chain carries TRBV6-6 and TRBJ1-4, with 10 bases that match TRBD1. Germline trimming cut 2 bases from V and 7 bases from J; bases unmatched to any gene: 7. This CDR3 region has 16 residues. Germline V lookup: CDR1 MNHNY, CDR2 SVGAGI (reference sequence). The CDR3 region is CASSYPGTGVTEKLFF. Here the CDR3 DNA reads TGTGCCAGCAGTTACCCCGGGACAGGGGTTACTGAAAAACTGTTTTTT.

The table lists this clonotype with many counts. The chain links TRBV13 to TRBJ1-2; D not certain. Germline loops: CDR1 PRHDT, CDR2 FYEKMQ (reference sequence). The V gene lost 1 base and the J gene lost 7 bases, with 13 bases spanning the gap. CDR3 size: 14 residues. The CDR3 sequence is CASSLEAVGSGYTF. The CDR3 nucleotides read TGTGCCAGCAGCTTAGAGGCAGTAGGAAGTGGCTACACCTTC. The full variable domain, its missing parts supplied by reference TRBV13 and TRBJ1-2, is AAGVIQSPRHLIKEKRETATLKCYPIPRHDTVYWYQQGPGQDPQFLISFYEKMQSDKGSIPDRFSAQQFSDYHSELNMSSLELGDSALYFCASSLEAVGSGYTFGSGTRLTVV.